This entry is about one T cell receptor beta chain. The sample belongs to a study of T cells in women clearing cervical HPV infection. Study summary: Cases: HPV16-related CIN3 or worse on histology, a couple of invasive cancers.

immunoSEQ multiplex PCR used an average of 1200 ng genomic DNA. Profiling relied on immunoSEQ multiplex PCR, and the TCRdb table lists in-frame clones only, not all of them. The table for this sample gives almost 20,000 clones. Sequenced material: blood buffy coat. This receptor was taken from a woman between 18 and 70 years old with a cervical HPV16 infection that either progressed to CIN3+ or cleared (not recorded which).

The CDR3 here is CASSFAGRGLVGEQYF. The CDR3 DNA, read in part, is TGTGCCAGCAGTTTTGCAGGGCGGGGGCTCGTGGGCGAG. This chain joins TRBV12-3 or TRBV12-4 and TRBJ2-7, with D maybe TRBD2 (7 bases). Coverage ceases 3 residues before the CDR3 finishes, and the germline J gene fills in the end. CDR3 length: 16 residues. V gave up 3 bases and J gave up 6 bases, with 21 bases separating them.